The clone carrying this T cell receptor (beta chain) was seen repeatedly, ten times or more. This sample is drawn from a study of T cells in Graves' hyperthyroidism and ophthalmopathy. Regions amplified from RNA transcripts were the TCR beta CDR3 regions. The HTBI primer set was used in a first-round RT-PCR of the TCR CDR3. TCRdb reanalysed the multiplex PCR reads using MiXCR and keeps one entry per CDR3 protein. The sample holds hundreds of thousands of distinct CDR3 sequences, less than 15% seen once. Diagnostic assessment was based on clinical symptoms, serum thyroxine and TRAb, thyroid ultrasound and orbital computed tomography. The source of this sequence is a woman between 18 and 30 years old with Graves' hyperthyroidism. Sequencing was performed on blood.

CDR3 sequence reads: CAWNEGTYSNQPQHF. In DNA, the CDR3 is TGTGCCTGGAACGAGGGGACCTATAGCAATCAGCCCCAGCATTTT. J is TRBJ1-5 and V is TRBV30, with D possibly matching TRBD1 (5 bases). Deletions cut 4 bases from V and 0 bases from J, with 13 bases between. CDR1 and CDR2 from the germline V gene are GTSNPN and SVGIG (reference sequence). The CDR3 is 15 amino acids.